This T cell receptor beta chain was recovered during a study of breast tumors, draining lymph nodes, adjacent tissues. Overall study findings and caveats: Tumor TCR diversity was below lymph nodes but above nontumor tissue. Tumor and nontumor repertoires were significantly more similar in luminal-like than in basal-like breast cancer.

The V and J ends lost 1 base and 8 bases respectively, with 3 bases between them. The length of the CDR3 is 12 residues. Per germline, CDR1 LNHDA and CDR2 SQIVND (reference sequence). From the multiplex PCR reads, TCRdb called clonotypes with MiXCR, one entry per CDR3 protein. This sample has about 230,000 distinct CDR3 sequences; approximately 31% occur once, and the top ten carry about 1.4%. This clonotype was recorded many times. The antigen is not known. The lymph nodes were axillary draining lymph nodes from breast cancer patients. Sequencing was performed on axillary lymph node tissue. The source is a female donor with breast cancer. Some clones in this sample may be carry-over from other donors' samples. The V and J genes are TRBV19 and TRBJ1-6; D gene uncertain. The CDR3, as DNA: TGTGCCAGTAGTATAGTGGATTCACCCCTCCACTTT. Amino acid sequence: CASSIVDSPLHF. Full variable domain (remainder filled in from reference TRBV19 and TRBJ1-6): DGGITQSPKYLFRKEGQNVTLSCEQNLNHDAMYWYRQDPGQGLRLIYYSQIVNDFQKGDIAEGYSVSREKKESFPLTVTSAQKNPTAFYLCASSIVDSPLHFGNGTRLTVT.